This TCR beta chain stems from a study of blood T cell repertoires in COVID-19. The CDR3 loop spans 15 amino acids. Trimming took 3 bases from V and 7 from J, leaving 13 bases between them. CDR1 is LGHDT, CDR2 YNNKEL, per germline (reference sequence). Libraries were prepared by immunoSEQ multiplex PCR; TCRdb keeps only in-frame clonotypes and omits some of them. The sample shows some 150,000 clones, about 80% of them seen only once. The sample taken for sequencing was peripheral blood. The sequence came from a human donor in a cohort sampled during active COVID-19. The chain joins TRBV3-1 (or the pseudogene TRBV3-2) to TRBJ1-6; D ambiguous. CDR3 sequence reads: CASSQFTRRNSPLHF. In nucleotides, the CDR3 is TGTGCCAGCAGCCAGTTTACCAGGAGGAATTCACCCCTCCACTTT.